The sequence of this T cell receptor beta chain was determined in a study of beta chain features in type 1 diabetes. Averaging approximately 0.11 L, one heparinised blood draw was given by each donor. This clone was counted between two and nine times. Its specificity is not known. This CDR3 is also generated by other DNA sequences in the sample. The V gene's germline CDR1 is KGHSH and CDR2 LQKENI. This CDR3 is built from 13 residues. Trimming removed 1 base at V and 1 base at J, with 1 base between. Sequenced material consisted of expressed TCRB transcripts (all of the isolated RNA was reverse transcribed). The read count averaged about 3.3 million across naive, central memory and regulatory T cell samples. TCRdb keeps only in-frame clones here, not all; method: immunoSEQ multiplex PCR. The sample shows 300,000 to 350,000 clones, 14% of them seen only once. Study-level findings and limits: The naive, central memory and Treg TCRB repertoires of patients appeared to be more similar to one another than those of healthy donors. PCR may have favored shorter templates equally in patients and controls.

The TCR comes from a man aged 25 to 40 in good health. The sample taken for sequencing was central memory CD4+ T cells from blood. The chain has TRBV18 and TRBJ2-2, with D unresolved. CDR3 in DNA: TGTGCCAGCTCACCACAGAACACCGGGGAGCTGTTTTTT. Translated, it gives CASSPQNTGELFF.